This T cell receptor beta chain was sequenced in a study of blood T cells in healthy people across ages. Study in general: Capture by template switching was about one barcoded beta molecule per two T cells. The study's findings and limits: Researchers deemed the diversity estimates from one million T cells underestimates.

V shed 7 bases and J shed 2 bases, with 25 bases lying between them. The CDR3 length is 18 residues. Germline loops: CDR1 MNHEY, CDR2 SMNVEV (reference sequence). Ten milliliters of peripheral blood were drawn from each donor. Sample-barcoded 5' priming and a J-beta primer mix drove a second PCR of roughly 7 to 11 cycles. TCRdb called the 5' RACE reads again in MiXCR, with one record for every CDR3 protein. Of some 1,000,000 distinct CDR3 sequences listed, around 27% were seen once; the top ten hold approximately 0.7%. This clonotype was counted a few times. Antigen specificity is unknown. This sample also appeared in a second study, on T cells of mothers and their children. This second report adds: Reverse transcription into cDNA received all extracted RNA, at about 1.5 ug per 15 ul.

The sequencing input was blood. J is TRBJ2-3 and V is TRBV27; TRBD2 is a possible D gene (6 bases). The sequence derives from a girl between 2 and 10 years old in good health. The chain's CDR3 is CASTKNPFSGVITDTQYF. The CDR3 DNA is TGTGCCAGCACCAAAAACCCCTTTAGCGGAGTGATCACAGATACGCAGTATTTT.